The 23 T cell receptor beta chains below come from one sample, sequenced in a study of cytomegalovirus exposure and HLA in healthy donors. 60 Vbeta and 13 Jbeta primers were used in PCR. The table came from immunoSEQ multiplex PCR; TCRdb's copy has only in-frame clones and leaves some out. The table has about 130,000 clones, almost 85% seen once. The sample comprised PBMCs. These receptors all come from a boy aged 2 to 9 in good health and CMV-seronegative.

The chain couples TRBV4-1 to TRBJ2-3; 9 bases match TRBD1. The CDR3 spans 17 residues. V was clipped by 8 bases and J by 4 bases; unmatched bases: 16. CDR1 MGHRA and CDR2 YSYEKL come from the germline V gene. The CDR3 region has the DNA TGCGCCAGCGGAGGGCTTCCGGGACAGGGTAGTGCAGATACGCAGTATTTT. The encoded protein is CASGGLPGQGSADTQYF.

This chain connects TRBV6-5 to TRBJ2-7; 7 positions match TRBD1. This CDR3 is 13 amino acids long. CDR1 and CDR2 from the germline V gene are MNHEY and SVGAGI. With V trimmed by 2 bases and J by 3 bases, 1 base remained unmatched. CDR3 sequence: CASSYRDSYEQYF. The CDR3 DNA reads as TGTGCCAGCAGTTACAGGGACAGCTACGAGCAGTACTTC.

The sample holds one count of this clone. J is TRBJ1-1 and V is TRBV7-9; 8 nucleotides align to TRBD1. Trimming took 6 bases from V and 11 from J; bases not matched to a gene: 11. In germline, CDR1 is SEHNR, CDR2 FQNEAQ (reference sequence). The CDR3 extends over 13 amino acids. For the CDR3, the DNA is TGTGCCAGCAGTCTGACAGGGGAAGGGGAGGCTTTCTTT. Translating it yields CASSLTGEGEAFF.

The rearrangement uses TRBV7-9 and TRBJ1-2; 8 bases agree with TRBD1. Germline CDR1 reads SEHNR; CDR2 reads FQNEAQ (reference sequence). The CDR3 runs to 14 residues. Losses at the gene ends were 5 bases for V and 4 bases for J; bases not matched to a gene: 6. The CDR3, as DNA: TGTGCCAGCAGCCCCACCGGACAGGGCTATGGCTACACCTTC. The encoded protein is CASSPTGQGYGYTF.

The V gene is TRBV6-1, the J gene TRBJ2-6; the D gene is possibly TRBD1 (5 bases). Deletions cut 5 bases from V and 4 bases from J, with 12 bases between. Germline V gene data show CDR1 as MNHNS and CDR2 as SASEGT. The CDR3 contains 15 residues. In nucleotides, the CDR3 is TGTGCCAGCAGTCCCCAGGGATCAGGGGCCAACGTCCTGACTTTC. Its protein product is CASSPQGSGANVLTF.

V usage is TRBV6-4 and J usage is TRBJ2-1, with 9 nucleotides matching TRBD2. The CDR3 totals 14 residues. J lost 9 bases, V lost 0 bases, and 3 bases had no gene match. The germline V gene has CDR1 MRHNA and CDR2 SNTAGT. CDR3 nucleotide sequence: TGTGCCAGCAGTGACTCAGATAGCGGGAGTGAGCAGTTCTTC. This translates into CASSDSDSGSEQFF.

In its sample, this clone was seen once. The chain carries TRBV6-5 and TRBJ2-5; tentatively, D is TRBD1 (6 bases). V was trimmed by 0 bases and J by 4 bases, leaving 6 bases between them. Germline V gene sequence: CDR1 MNHEY, CDR2 SVGAGI. The CDR3 covers 13 residues. The CDR3 nucleotides are TGTGCCAGCAGTTACTCAGGGGGAGAGACCCAGTACTTC. Encoded protein: CASSYSGGETQYF.

The chain is built from TRBV5-8 and TRBJ2-1; 13 bases are a match to TRBD2. The CDR3 has 16 amino acids. The ends lost 1 base at V and 10 bases at J; junction bases unmatched: 8. Germline V lookup: CDR1 SGHTS, CDR2 YDEGEE. CDR3 sequence (DNA): TGTGCCAGCAGCTTGACTAGCGGGAGGGCCTCGGAGGAGCAGTTCTTC. Protein product: CASSLTSGRASEEQFF.

This clone was observed a single time. The chain carries TRBV7-9 and TRBJ1-5; possible D gene TRBD1, 6 bases. Trimming took 6 bases from V and 2 from J, leaving 11 bases between them. The CDR3 covers 14 residues. Germline V gene sequence: CDR1 SEHNR, CDR2 FQNEAQ (reference sequence). CDR3 nucleotides: TGTGCCAGCAGTGCGGGGGCAGGCAATCAGCCCCAGCATTTT. Translated: CASSAGAGNQPQHF.

The rearrangement joins TRBV5-4 to TRBJ1-2; a possible D gene is TRBD1 (5 bases). Germline V CDR1 and CDR2: SGHNT, YYREEE (reference sequence). The CDR3 sequence is 15 residues long. Trimming removed 2 bases from V and 2 bases from J, with 13 bases in between. The CDR3 sequence is CASSLPGLVNYGYTF. The CDR3 bases are TGTGCCAGCAGCTTACCGGGACTCGTGAACTATGGCTACACCTTC.

V and J are TRBV5-1 and TRBJ2-3; 12 bases agree with TRBD1. The germline V gene encodes CDR1 SGHRS and CDR2 YFSETQ. Trimming removed 0 bases from V and 2 bases from J; junction bases left unmatched: 4. CDR3 length: 17 amino acids. In DNA, the CDR3 is TGCGCCAGCAGCTTGGATGGGACAGGGGGCCTCACAGATACGCAGTATTTT. This translates into CASSLDGTGGLTDTQYF.

This clone occurred a few times. The rearrangement links TRBV21-1 to TRBJ2-7; TRBD2, as called in the table, went unchecked against the DNA. TRBV21-1 is a documented pseudogene. The CDR3 consists of 14 residues. DNA of the CDR3: TGTGCCAGCAGCACGAAGGACTTGCGCCACGAGCAGTACTTC. It is translated as CASSTKDLRHEQYF.

The rearrangement joins TRBV7-9 to TRBJ2-2; 11 nucleotides agree with TRBD2. The V and J ends lost 5 bases and 5 bases, in that order; junction bases with no gene match: 13. The V gene's germline CDR1 is SEHNR and CDR2 FQNEAQ (reference sequence). The CDR3 is made up of 18 amino acids. CDR3 coding DNA: TGTGCCAGCAGCCACTCCGGAACTAGCGGGGGAAAGACCGGGGAGCTGTTTTTT. Its translation: CASSHSGTSGGKTGELFF.

The chain joins TRBV29-1 to TRBJ1-1, with 7 bases aligning to TRBD1. Unmatched junction bases numbered 9, after V lost 6 bases and J lost 5 bases. Germline values: CDR1 SQVTM, CDR2 ANQGSEA. This CDR3 comprises 13 residues. This CDR3 reads CSVSTGSLTEAFF. CDR3 in DNA: TGCAGCGTATCGACAGGGTCTTTAACTGAAGCTTTCTTT. The variable domain in full, completed from reference TRBV29-1 and TRBJ1-1, reads SAVISQKPSRDICQRGTSLTIQCQVDSQVTMMFWYRQQPGQSLTLIATANQGSEATYESGFVIDKFPISRPNLTFSTLTVSNMSPEDSSIYLCSVSTGSLTEAFFGQGTRLTVV.

The rearrangement links TRBV18 to TRBJ2-2, with TRBD1 matching 8 bases. This CDR3 is 18 amino acids long. Unmatched junction bases numbered 12, after V lost 3 bases and J lost 3 bases. From germline, CDR1 is KGHSH and CDR2 LQKENI. CDR3 loop: CASSPNSDRAEDTGELFF. The CDR3 DNA is TGTGCCAGCTCACCTAATTCGGACAGGGCCGAGGACACCGGGGAGCTGTTTTTT.

The gene calls are TRBV19 and TRBJ2-1, with 10 bases lining up with TRBD2. The CDR3 is 15 amino acids. Germline CDR1 LNHDA, CDR2 SQIVND (reference sequence). J lost 7 bases, V lost 8 bases, and 11 bases had no gene match. The chain's CDR3 is CASVGLAGASNEQFF. Here the CDR3 DNA reads TGTGCCAGTGTCGGGCTAGCGGGAGCTAGTAATGAGCAGTTCTTC.

The chain joins TRBV4-1 to TRBJ2-1; the match to TRBD2 covers 9 bases. This CDR3 contains 12 residues. The germline V gene has CDR1 MGHRA and CDR2 YSYEKL. V lost 6 bases, J lost 10 bases, and 4 bases stayed unmatched. As DNA, the CDR3 is TGCGCCAGCAGTCATAGCGGGGGAGAGCAGTTCTTC. Amino acids: CASSHSGGEQFF.

V is TRBV5-8 and J is TRBJ2-5; 8 bases match TRBD1. With V trimmed by 7 bases and J by 4 bases, 15 bases remained unmatched. The CDR3 runs to 16 residues. Germline V gene data show CDR1 as SGHTS and CDR2 as YDEGEE. The CDR3 protein is CASRIQGVFLGETQYF. The CDR3, as DNA: TGTGCCAGCCGAATACAGGGGGTCTTTCTAGGAGAGACCCAGTACTTC.

The rearrangement joins TRBV18 to TRBJ1-1; D is unresolved. CDR1 is KGHSH, CDR2 LQKENI, per germline. This CDR3 has 16 residues. Trimming shortened V by 2 bases and J by 2 bases, and 15 bases separated the two germline ends. The chain's CDR3 is CASSPSSPTLNTEAFF. DNA for the CDR3: TGTGCCAGCTCACCATCAAGCCCCACGTTAAACACTGAAGCTTTCTTT.

The chain carries TRBV7-9 and TRBJ1-1; TRBD1 agrees at 8 bases. The CDR3 runs 16 residues. After removal of 2 bases from V and 0 bases from J, the junction contained 5 bases not matched to a gene. Germline CDR1 is SEHNR and CDR2 is FQNEAQ (reference sequence). CDR3 sequence (DNA): TGTGCCAGCAGCTTATTTAGGGACAGGTTGAACACTGAAGCTTTCTTT. Translation gives CASSLFRDRLNTEAFF.

This clone was counted only a few times. The identical CDR3 is also encoded by other nucleotide sequences in the sample. The J gene is TRBJ2-5, the V gene TRBV5-1; no firm D call. V lost 4 bases, J lost 2 bases, and 3 bases lay in between. CDR1 is SGHRS, CDR2 YFSETQ, per germline. CDR3 length equals 11 residues. CDR3 region: CASSLQETQYF. In DNA, the CDR3 is TGCGCCAGCAGCCTACAAGAGACCCAGTACTTC. Looking up the rest from reference TRBV5-1 and TRBJ2-5 gives the full variable domain: KAGVTQTPRYLIKTRGQQVTLSCSPISGHRSVSWYQQTPGQGLQFLFEYFSETQRNKGNFPGRFSGRQFSNSRSEMNVSTLELGDSALYLCASSLQETQYFGPGTRLLVL.

This chain uses TRBV15 with TRBJ2-7, with D possibly being TRBD2 (6 bases). Per the germline V gene, CDR1 is LNHNV and CDR2 is YYDKDF (reference sequence). The V end lost 6 bases, the J end lost 3 bases, and 15 bases lay between the germline ends. This CDR3 region has 14 residues. CDR3 sequence reads: CATRKGLGDYEQYF. DNA for the CDR3: TGTGCCACCAGGAAGGGACTCGGCGACTACGAGCAGTACTTC. Combining the CDR3 with reference TRBV15 and TRBJ2-7 gives the whole variable domain DAMVIQNPRYQVTQFGKPVTLSCSQTLNHNVMYWYQQKSSQAPKLLFHYYDKDFNNEADTPDNFQSRRPNTSFCFLDIRSPGLGDTAMYLCATRKGLGDYEQYFGPGTRLTVT.

V gene TRBV27 combines with J gene TRBJ2-2; a possible D gene is TRBD1 (5 bases). Germline V CDR1 and CDR2: MNHEY, SMNVEV (reference sequence). The germline V and J ends were trimmed by 3 bases and 6 bases, with 8 bases remaining between them. The CDR3 totals 13 residues. CDR3 region: CASSFQGAGELFF. CDR3 DNA sequence: TGTGCCAGCAGTTTTCAAGGGGCCGGGGAGCTGTTTTTT.